Listed here are 8 T cell receptor beta chains from one sample, sequenced in a study of T cell changes during pregnancy in multiple sclerosis (dated by TCRdb to the late 2010s). The library was prepared using the immunoSEQ multiplex PCR assay. TCRdb holds this immuneACCESS table with in-frame rearrangements only. Some clones are missing; in checked studies, unresolved V genes explain under half, and the rest has no known cause. Here the sample has about 100,000 clones; 94% occur a single time. 0.9% of the sample goes to the ten largest clones. The sequencing used peripheral blood, collected before pregnancy. Receptor source: a female donor with multiple sclerosis, enrolled in a pregnancy study.

The chain has TRBV5-4 and TRBJ2-4; TRBD2 matches 14 bases. CDR1 is SGHNT and CDR2 is YYREEE in the germline V gene (reference sequence). Trimming took 4 bases from V and 3 from J; bases not matched to a gene: 9. This CDR3 comprises 18 residues. CDR3 DNA sequence: TGTGCCAGCAGCCAAGGACTAGCGGGAGGAGGGGGCAAAAACATTCAGTACTTC. Residues: CASSQGLAGGGGKNIQYF. The whole variable domain, remainder taken from reference TRBV5-4 and TRBJ2-4, is ETGVTQSPTHLIKTRGQQVTLRCSSQSGHNTVSWYQQALGQGPQFIFQYYREEENGRGNFPPRFSGLQFPNYSSELNVNALELDDSALYLCASSQGLAGGGGKNIQYFGAGTRLSVL.

This chain uses TRBV21-1 with TRBJ2-7; the table's D call, TRBD2, has no DNA check behind it. TRBV21-1 is described as a pseudogene. CDR3 length equals 17 residues. The CDR3 sequence is CASSKARLAGGIYEQYF. The CDR3 DNA reads as TGTGCCAGCAGCAAAGCGAGGCTAGCGGGAGGTATCTACGAGCAGTACTTC.

The gene calls are TRBV5-1 and TRBJ2-3, with 8 bases identical to TRBD1. The CDR3 covers 14 residues. J lost 3 bases, V lost 1 base, and 1 base had no gene match. Germline lookup yields CDR1 SGHRS and CDR2 YFSETQ. For the CDR3, the DNA is TGCGCCAGCAGCTTGCGACAGGGGACAGATACGCAGTATTTT. Translated, it gives CASSLRQGTDTQYF.

This clone was detected a few times. The V call is TRBV11-3, the J call TRBJ2-7; D gene unclear. CDR3 length: 14 residues. The V end lost 5 bases, the J end lost 2 bases, and 13 bases lay between the germline ends. Germline V gives CDR1 SGHNT, CDR2 YENEEA. CDR3 coding DNA: TGTGCCAGCAGCCCCCGCCAGGCTCCCTACGAGCAGTACTTC. Its translation: CASSPRQAPYEQYF.

The J gene is TRBJ2-7, the V gene TRBV10-3, with 7 bases aligning to TRBD1. The CDR3 runs to 15 residues. Germline CDR1 and CDR2: ENHRY and SYGVKD. V was pared by 6 bases and J by 0 bases, with 8 bases of the junction left unmatched. The DNA of the CDR3 is TGTGCCATCAGGGAGACAGGGTCTAGCTCCTACGAGCAGTACTTC. Translation gives CAIRETGSSSYEQYF.

The CDR3 sequence is CASSARQGAYGYTF. CDR3 bases: TGTGCCAGCAGCGCGCGACAGGGGGCCTATGGCTACACCTTC. The rearrangement uses TRBV9 and TRBJ1-2, with 10 bases aligning to TRBD1. V lost 3 bases, J lost 4 bases, and 3 bases stayed unmatched. Germline values: CDR1 SGDLS, CDR2 YYNGEE. The CDR3 runs 14 residues. Full variable domain (rest looked up from reference TRBV9 and TRBJ1-2): DSGVTQTPKHLITATGQRVTLRCSPRSGDLSVYWYQQSLDQGLQFLIQYYNGEERAKGNILERFSAQQFPDLHSELNLSSLELGDSALYFCASSARQGAYGYTFGSGTRLTVV.

V gene TRBV19 combines with J gene TRBJ1-1, with D perhaps TRBD1 (6 bases). Trimming took off 7 bases at V and 4 bases at J, with 13 bases between the two ends. Per germline, CDR1 LNHDA and CDR2 SQIVND (reference sequence). This CDR3 has 13 amino acids. CDR3 sequence reads: CASTTGFGTEAFF. The CDR3 DNA reads as TGTGCCAGTACTACAGGGTTTGGCACTGAAGCTTTCTTT.

In the case of this clone: At the DNA level, this CDR3 is encoded by other sequences in the same sample as well. This chain joins TRBV4-1 and TRBJ2-7, with unresolved D. CDR3 length equals 14 residues. V was trimmed by 1 base and J by 2 bases, leaving 9 bases between them. Germline assignment: CDR1 MGHRA and CDR2 YSYEKL. In DNA form, the CDR3 reads TGCGCCAGCAGCCAAGTTGGGCAGACCTACGAGCAGTACTTC. This translates into CASSQVGQTYEQYF.